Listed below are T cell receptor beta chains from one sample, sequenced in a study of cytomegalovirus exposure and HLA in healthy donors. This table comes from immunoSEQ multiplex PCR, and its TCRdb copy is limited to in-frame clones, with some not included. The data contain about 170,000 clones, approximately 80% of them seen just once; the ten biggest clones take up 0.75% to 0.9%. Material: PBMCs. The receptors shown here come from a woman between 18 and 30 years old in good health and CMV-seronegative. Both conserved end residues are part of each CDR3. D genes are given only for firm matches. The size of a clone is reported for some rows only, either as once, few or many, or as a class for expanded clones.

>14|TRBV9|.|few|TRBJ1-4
CASSVSPEGEKIFF
TGTGCCAGCAGCGTAAGCCCCGAGGGTGAAAAAATCTTTTTT
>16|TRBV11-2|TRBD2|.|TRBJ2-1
CASSGPKLAGNNEQFF
TGTGCCAGCAGCGGACCGAAACTAGCGGGAAACAATGAGCAGTTCTTC
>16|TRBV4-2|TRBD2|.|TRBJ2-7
CASSQDAGDNSYEQYF
TGTGCCAGCAGCCAAGACGCGGGAGACAACTCCTACGAGCAGTACTTC
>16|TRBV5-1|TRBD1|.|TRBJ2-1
CASSPAWDRGYNEQFF
TGCGCCAGCAGCCCAGCTTGGGACAGGGGCTACAATGAGCAGTTCTTC
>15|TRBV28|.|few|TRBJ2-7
CASGKGGGASYEQYF
TGTGCCAGCGGAAAAGGGGGGGGCGCCTCCTACGAGCAGTACTTC
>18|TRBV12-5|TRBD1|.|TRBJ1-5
CASGLITGGEIGNQPQHF
TGTGCTAGTGGTTTGATAACAGGGGGCGAAATCGGCAATCAGCCCCAGCATTTT
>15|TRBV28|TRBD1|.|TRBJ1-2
CASTNPLGQDYGYTF
TGTGCCAGCACCAACCCTTTGGGACAGGACTATGGCTACACCTTC
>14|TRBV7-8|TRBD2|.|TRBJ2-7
CASSFSGRAGEQYF
TGTGCCAGCAGCTTCAGCGGGAGGGCCGGGGAGCAGTACTTC
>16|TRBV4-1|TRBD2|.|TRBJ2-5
CASKAELGLAGETQYF
TGCGCCAGCAAAGCCGAACTTGGACTAGCGGGAGAGACCCAGTACTTC
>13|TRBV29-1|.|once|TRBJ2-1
CSVYWGYTNEQFF
TGCAGCGTTTATTGGGGCTACACTAATGAGCAGTTCTTC
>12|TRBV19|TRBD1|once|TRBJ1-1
CASIDRVSLAFF
TGTGCCAGTATCGACAGGGTGTCGTTGGCTTTCTTT
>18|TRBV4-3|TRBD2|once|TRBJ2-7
CASSQGDWASGRGYEQYF
TGCGCCAGCAGCCAGGGGGACTGGGCTAGCGGGAGGGGGTACGAGCAGTACTTC
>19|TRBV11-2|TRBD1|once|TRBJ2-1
CASSLVRGTRDRPYNEQFF
TGTGCCAGCAGCTTAGTCCGAGGCACTAGGGACAGGCCCTACAATGAGCAGTTCTTC
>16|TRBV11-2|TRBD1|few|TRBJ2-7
CASLSLAGQGYNEQYF
TGTGCCAGCTTATCCCTAGCAGGACAGGGGTACAACGAGCAGTACTTC
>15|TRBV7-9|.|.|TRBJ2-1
CASRYGSGAYNEQFF
TGTGCCAGCAGATATGGTAGCGGAGCTTACAATGAGCAGTTCTTC
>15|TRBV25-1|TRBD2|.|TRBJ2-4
CASSESGGAKNIQYF
TGTGCCAGCAGTGAATCGGGAGGGGCCAAAAACATTCAGTACTTC
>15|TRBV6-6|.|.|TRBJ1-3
CASSTHPNSGNTIYF
TGTGCCAGCAGTACTCATCCAAACTCTGGAAACACCATATATTTT
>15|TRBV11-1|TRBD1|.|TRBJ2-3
CASSFMDRGPDTQYF
TGTGCCAGCAGCTTTATGGACAGGGGCCCAGATACGCAGTATTTT
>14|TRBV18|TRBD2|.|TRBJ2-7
CASSLLGLAAEQYF
TGTGCCAGCTCACTTCTGGGACTAGCGGCCGAGCAGTACTTC
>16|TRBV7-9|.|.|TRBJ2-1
CASSSAAAGPINEQFF
TGTGCCAGCAGCTCCGCTGCGGCGGGCCCGATTAATGAGCAGTTCTTC
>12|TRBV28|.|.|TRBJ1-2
CASSLTGYGYTF
TGTGCCAGCAGTTTGACGGGCTATGGCTACACCTTC
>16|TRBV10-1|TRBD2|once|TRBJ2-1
CASSEQAGGRYNEQFF
TGCGCCAGCAGTGAGCAGGCGGGGGGCAGGTACAATGAGCAGTTCTTC
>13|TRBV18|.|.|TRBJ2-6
CATRGSGANVLTF
TGTGCCACCCGGGGGTCTGGGGCCAACGTCCTGACTTTC
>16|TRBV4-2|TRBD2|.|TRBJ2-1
CASSQEGLADYNEQFF
TGTGCCAGCAGCCAAGAAGGGCTAGCGGATTACAATGAGCAGTTCTTC
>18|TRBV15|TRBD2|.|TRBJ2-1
CATSRDPPKAGTYNEQFF
TGTGCCACCAGCAGAGATCCCCCGAAAGCGGGAACCTACAATGAGCAGTTCTTC
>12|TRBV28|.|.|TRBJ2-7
CASRRVPYEQYF
TGTGCCAGCCGTCGCGTCCCCTACGAGCAGTACTTC
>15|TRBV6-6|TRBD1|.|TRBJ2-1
CASSYMGTDYNEQFF
TGTGCCAGCAGTTACATGGGGACAGACTACAATGAGCAGTTCTTC
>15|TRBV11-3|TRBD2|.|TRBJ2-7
CASAPLAGEKGEQYF
TGTGCCAGCGCCCCCCTGGCGGGAGAAAAGGGCGAGCAGTACTTC
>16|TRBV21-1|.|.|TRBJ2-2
CASSRKREGLSGELFF
TGTGCCAGCAGCCGTAAGCGGGAGGGCCTGTCCGGGGAGCTGTTTTTT
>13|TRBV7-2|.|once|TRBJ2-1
CASSLVGAREQFF
TGTGCCAGCAGCTTAGTTGGGGCGCGGGAGCAGTTCTTC
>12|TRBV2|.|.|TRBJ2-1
CASSEYSNEQFF
TGTGCCAGCAGTGAATACAGCAATGAGCAGTTCTTC
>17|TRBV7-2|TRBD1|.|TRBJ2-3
CASSLGLTGASTDTQYF
TGTGCCAGCAGCTTAGGATTGACAGGGGCAAGCACAGATACGCAGTATTTT
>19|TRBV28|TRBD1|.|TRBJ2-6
CASNKLGTGSTRGANVLTF
TGTGCCAGCAACAAACTGGGGACAGGCAGTACGCGCGGGGCCAACGTCCTGACTTTC
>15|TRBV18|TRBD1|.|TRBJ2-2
CASSEGQGGTGELFF
TGTGCCAGCTCAGAAGGACAGGGTGGCACCGGGGAGCTGTTTTTT
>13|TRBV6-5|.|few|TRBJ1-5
CASSEELYQPQHF
TGTGCCAGCAGTGAAGAGTTGTATCAGCCCCAGCATTTT
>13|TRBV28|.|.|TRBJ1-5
CASSFLRGQPQHF
TGTGCCAGCAGTTTTCTAAGGGGTCAGCCCCAGCATTTT
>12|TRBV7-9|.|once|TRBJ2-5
CATSDYQETQYF
TGTGCCACCTCGGACTATCAAGAGACCCAGTACTTC
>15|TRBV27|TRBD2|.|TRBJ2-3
CASSSLAGFTDTQYF
TGTGCCAGCAGTTCACTAGCGGGATTCACAGATACGCAGTATTTT
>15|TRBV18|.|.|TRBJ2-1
CASSPPGPSRGEQFF
TGTGCCAGCTCACCACCGGGACCCTCGCGGGGTGAGCAGTTCTTC
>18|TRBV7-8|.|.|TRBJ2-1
CASSFVEGFAGSYNEQFF
TGTGCCAGCAGCTTCGTAGAAGGATTCGCAGGGTCCTACAATGAGCAGTTCTTC
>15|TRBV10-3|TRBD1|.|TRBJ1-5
CAISDQRQGDQPQHF
TGTGCCATCAGTGACCAGAGACAGGGGGATCAGCCCCAGCATTTT
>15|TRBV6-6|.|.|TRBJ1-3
CASSKNSHSGNTIYF
TGTGCCAGCAGTAAAAACAGCCACTCTGGAAACACCATATATTTT
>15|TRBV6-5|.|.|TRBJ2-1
CASSYQEGGYNEQFF
TGTGCCAGCAGTTACCAGGAGGGCGGTTACAATGAGCAGTTCTTC
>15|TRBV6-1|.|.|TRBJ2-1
CASGPGVGSYNEQFF
TGTGCCAGCGGACCAGGGGTGGGGTCCTACAATGAGCAGTTCTTC
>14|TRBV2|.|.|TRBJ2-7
CASSSGDTDYEQYF
TGTGCCAGCAGTAGTGGGGACACGGACTACGAGCAGTACTTC
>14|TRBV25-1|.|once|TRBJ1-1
CASAGGASNTEAFF
TGTGCCAGCGCCGGCGGTGCGTCTAACACTGAAGCTTTCTTT
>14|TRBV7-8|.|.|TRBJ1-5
CASSRTDTQQPQHF
TGTGCCAGCAGCCGTACAGATACCCAGCAGCCCCAGCATTTT
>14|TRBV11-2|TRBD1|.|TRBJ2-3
CASSLRDRSDTQYF
TGTGCCAGCAGCCTCCGGGACAGGTCGGATACGCAGTATTTT
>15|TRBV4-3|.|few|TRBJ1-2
CASSQDGGGFHGYTF
TGCGCCAGCAGCCAAGATGGGGGGGGATTCCATGGCTACACCTTC
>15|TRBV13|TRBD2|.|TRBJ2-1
CASSTRTSGTYEQFF
TGTGCCAGCAGCACCCGGACTAGCGGGACATATGAGCAGTTCTTC